The 19 T cell receptor beta chains below were found in one sample sequenced in a study of cytomegalovirus exposure and HLA in healthy donors. 60 Vbeta and 13 Jbeta primers were used in PCR. Some clones are missing from TCRdb's copy, which holds only in-frame ones; the method was immunoSEQ multiplex PCR. Of more than 95,000 clones in the sample, around three quarters are singletons; the top ten hold roughly 5.4%. The sequencing sample was made of PBMCs. Receptors originate from a woman between 18 and 30 years old in good health and CMV-seropositive.

The rearrangement links TRBV29-1 to TRBJ2-1; 14 bases map to TRBD2. The CDR3 has 15 residues. V lost 7 bases to trimming and J lost 2 bases; unmatched junction nucleotides: 4. Per the germline V gene, CDR1 is SQVTM and CDR2 is ANQGSEA. CDR3 amino acids: CSGGGLAGAYNEQFF. The CDR3 nucleotides read TGCAGCGGCGGGGGACTAGCGGGAGCCTACAATGAGCAGTTCTTC.

In DNA, the CDR3 is TGCGCCAGCAGTGAGACGGACAGGGCTGACGAGCAGTACTTC. Protein product: CASSETDRADEQYF. V is TRBV10-1 and J is TRBJ2-7; 8 bases agree with TRBD1. The V gene's germline CDR1 is WNHNN and CDR2 SYGVQD (reference sequence). The CDR3 consists of 14 residues. The J segment lost 5 bases and the V segment lost 2 bases, leaving 5 bases of the junction unmatched.

A word on this clone: This sample includes further DNA sequences coding for the same CDR3. The chain carries TRBV6-1 and TRBJ1-2, with D tentatively TRBD1 (5 bases). V lost 6 bases and J 5 bases, leaving 10 bases between the germline ends. This CDR3 spans 12 amino acids. Looked up from germline, CDR1 is MNHNS and CDR2 is SASEGT. The CDR3 loop is CASRPTGYGYTF. The DNA of the CDR3 is TGTGCCAGCAGGCCCACAGGATATGGCTACACCTTC.

This clone appeared a few times. This chain uses TRBV6-5 with TRBJ1-1; TRBD1 aligns across 7 bases. Germline CDR1 reads MNHEY; CDR2 reads SVGAGI. The CDR3 is 13 amino acids. J was trimmed by 4 bases and V by 4 bases; bases with no gene match: 3. DNA for the CDR3: TGTGCCAGCAGTTTGGGACAGACCACTGAAGCTTTCTTT. The encoded protein is CASSLGQTTEAFF.

V usage is TRBV2 and J usage is TRBJ2-7, with a possible D match to TRBD1 (7 bases). Germline V gene sequence: CDR1 SNHLY, CDR2 FYNNEI. Trimming cost V 6 bases and J 3 bases, with 12 bases left between them. The length of the CDR3 is 13 residues. The CDR3 region has the DNA TGTGCCAGCAGCCCAGGGGGGTACTACGAGCAGTACTTC. This sequence encodes CASSPGGYYEQYF. The entire variable domain, with the rest obtained from reference TRBV2 and TRBJ2-7, is as follows: EPEVTQTPSHQVTQMGQEVILRCVPISNHLYFYWYRQILGQKVEFLVSFYNNEISEKSEIFDDQFSVERPDGSNFTLKIRSTKLEDSAMYFCASSPGGYYEQYFGPGTRLTVT.

This clone has a handful of counts. The V gene is TRBV7-6, the J gene TRBJ2-7; D might be TRBD2 (7 bases). Germline-derived CDR1 and CDR2 are SGHVS and FNYEAQ. CDR3 length equals 15 residues. V dropped 5 bases and J dropped 5 bases, with 19 bases sitting between them. The CDR3 sequence: CASSQGVGGLDEQYF. As DNA, the CDR3 is TGTGCCAGCAGCCAAGGGGTCGGGGGGCTTGACGAGCAGTACTTC.

The rearrangement joins TRBV28 to TRBJ2-5, with D unclear. The CDR3 runs to 13 residues. V lost 2 bases, J lost 2 bases, and 6 bases lay in between. The germline gives CDR1 MDHEN, CDR2 SYDVKM. The CDR3 DNA is TGTGCCAGCAGTTTAGCCACTCAAGAGACCCAGTACTTC. Translated: CASSLATQETQYF. The complete variable domain, with remaining parts taken from reference TRBV28 and TRBJ2-5, reads DVKVTQSSRYLVKRTGEKVFLECVQDMDHENMFWYRQDPGLGLRLIYFSYDVKMKEKGDIPEGYSVSREKKERFSLILESASTNQTSMYLCASSLATQETQYFGPGTRLLVL.

V gene TRBV2 combines with J gene TRBJ2-7; TRBD2 matches at 12 bases. The CDR3 covers 14 residues. J gave up 5 bases and V 5 bases, and 4 bases lay outside the gene matches. Germline assignment: CDR1 SNHLY and CDR2 FYNNEI. The CDR3 coding sequence is TGTGCCAGCAGTTGGACTAGCGGGATCAACGAGCAGTACTTC. It is translated as CASSWTSGINEQYF. The variable domain in full, with the rest retrieved from reference TRBV2 and TRBJ2-7, is EPEVTQTPSHQVTQMGQEVILRCVPISNHLYFYWYRQILGQKVEFLVSFYNNEISEKSEIFDDQFSVERPDGSNFTLKIRSTKLEDSAMYFCASSWTSGINEQYFGPGTRLTVT.

The rearrangement links TRBV7-3 to TRBJ2-7, with TRBD2 identical over 14 bases. V was pared by 5 bases and J by 2 bases, with 11 bases of the junction left unmatched. This CDR3 has 18 amino acids. Germline V lookup: CDR1 SGHTA, CDR2 FQGTGA. The CDR3 sequence: CASSPQGLAGGSAYEQYF. CDR3 sequence (DNA): TGTGCCAGCAGCCCCCAAGGACTAGCGGGAGGATCCGCCTACGAGCAGTACTTC.

The sample holds a few counts of this clone. CDR3 residues: CASSSTDYPNSYEQYF. Written as DNA, the CDR3 is TGTGCCAGCAGCTCCACGGACTACCCAAACTCCTACGAGCAGTACTTC. This rearrangement joins TRBV7-8 to TRBJ2-7; D may be TRBD2 (6 bases). The CDR3 loop spans 16 amino acids. Trimming removed 4 bases from V and 0 bases from J, with 16 bases in between. Germline V gives CDR1 SGHVS, CDR2 FQNEAQ.

V gene TRBV2 combines with J gene TRBJ2-4; 11 bases are shared with TRBD2. CDR3 length: 15 residues. J was trimmed by 4 bases and V by 4 bases; bases with no gene match: 3. Germline V gene data show CDR1 as SNHLY and CDR2 as FYNNEI. The CDR3 nucleotides are TGTGCCAGCAGTGGACTAGCGGGGCTAAAAAACATTCAGTACTTC. It translates to CASSGLAGLKNIQYF.

The rearrangement links TRBV11-2 to TRBJ2-5; 10 bases map to TRBD1. In germline, CDR1 is SGHAT, CDR2 FQNNGV. The CDR3 covers 15 residues. V dropped 5 bases and J dropped 1; count of bases not matched to a gene: 4. CDR3 sequence reads: CASSMGQGTQETQYF. In DNA, the CDR3 is TGTGCCAGCAGCATGGGACAGGGGACCCAAGAGACCCAGTACTTC.

The rearrangement joins TRBV12-5 to TRBJ2-7, with D possibly TRBD1 on 6 matching bases. CDR1 LGHNT and CDR2 FRNRAP come from the germline V gene. The CDR3 length is 13 residues. V shed 9 bases and J shed 1 base, with 13 bases lying between them. The CDR3 loop reads CASRNRDSYEQYF. The CDR3 DNA reads as TGTGCTAGCCGAAACAGGGATTCCTACGAGCAGTACTTC.

V and J are TRBV28 and TRBJ2-5, with TRBD1 matching over 8 bases. J was trimmed by 4 bases and V by 4 bases; bases with no gene match: 11. Germline CDR1 is MDHEN and CDR2 is SYDVKM. The length of the CDR3 is 16 residues. CDR3 DNA: TGTGCCAGCAGTTCGCTTATAGGACAGGGAATAGAGACCCAGTACTTC. Translated, it gives CASSSLIGQGIETQYF.

This chain connects TRBV6-4 to TRBJ2-2; perhaps TRBD2 as D (6 bases). This CDR3 comprises 14 residues. Between the trimmed V and J ends, which lost 6 bases and 6 bases, there was a span of 14 bases. Germline V gene lookup returns CDR1 MRHNA and CDR2 SNTAGT. CDR3 in DNA: TGTGCCAGCAGCCAGACTAGTGAGGCCGGGGAGCTGTTTTTT. It specifies CASSQTSEAGELFF.

This rearrangement joins TRBV6-5 to TRBJ2-1; D not resolved. The CDR3 is 14 amino acids. CDR1 MNHEY and CDR2 SVGAGI come from the germline V gene. V lost 6 bases, J lost 0 bases, and 9 bases lay in between. Here the CDR3 DNA reads TGTGCCAGCAGGGCGCCTAGCTCCTACAATGAGCAGTTCTTC. Amino acids: CASRAPSSYNEQFF.

This clone was observed a handful of times. This chain joins TRBV28 and TRBJ1-5; 10 nucleotides line up with TRBD1. V was pared by 5 bases and J by 0 bases, with 7 bases of the junction left unmatched. Germline assignment: CDR1 MDHEN and CDR2 SYDVKM. This CDR3 region has 17 residues. CDR3 bases: TGTGCCAGCAGTGACAGGGACAGGGGTCGTAGCAATCAGCCCCAGCATTTT. This sequence encodes CASSDRDRGRSNQPQHF.

A few counts support this clone. The chain is built from TRBV10-3 and TRBJ1-5; possible D gene TRBD1, 5 bases. The CDR3 extends over 15 amino acids. V lost 3 bases and J lost 6, with 15 bases in between. Germline CDR1 and CDR2: ENHRY and SYGVKD. The CDR3 DNA sequence: TGTGCCATCAGTGACAGCAGGGTCGAAGGTCAGCCCCAGCATTTT. The encoded protein is CAISDSRVEGQPQHF.

This sequence joins TRBV28 and TRBJ2-5, with 9 positions matching TRBD1. The V segment lost 3 bases and the J segment 4 bases; nucleotides outside the gene matches: 9. The CDR3 has 16 amino acids. Looked up from germline, CDR1 is MDHEN and CDR2 is SYDVKM. The CDR3: CASSLGLQGALETQYF. In DNA form, the CDR3 reads TGTGCCAGCAGTTTGGGCTTACAGGGGGCCCTAGAGACCCAGTACTTC.